These 11 T cell receptor beta chains were all obtained from the same sample, sequenced in a study of blood T cell repertoires in COVID-19. The protocol was immunoSEQ multiplex PCR, while the TCRdb copy is restricted to in-frame clones and leaves out a portion. In the table there are some 220,000 clones, 80% to 90% of which are singletons. The sequencing input was PBMCs or T cells enriched from blood (not recorded which). These TCRs come from a woman between 18 and 29 years old in a cohort exposed to, infected with or recovered from COVID-19 (not recorded which).

This chain uses TRBV5-1 with TRBJ2-5, with 8 bases identical to TRBD2. Trimming removed 0 bases from V and 9 bases from J; junction bases left unmatched: 13. Germline V gene sequence: CDR1 SGHRS, CDR2 YFSETQ. The CDR3 extends over 16 amino acids. CDR3 in DNA: TGCGCCAGCAGCTTGGCCGGTACTAGCGGTAGTGGGGCCCAGTACTTC. This gives the protein CASSLAGTSGSGAQYF.

The count of this clone is one. This sequence joins TRBV27 and TRBJ2-2; 8 bases map to TRBD2. J gave up 1 base and V 4 bases, and 5 bases lay outside the gene matches. CDR3 length equals 16 residues. From germline, CDR1 is MNHEY and CDR2 SMNVEV (reference sequence). CDR3: CASSWGGGQNTGELFF. CDR3 nucleotide sequence: TGTGCCAGCAGTTGGGGCGGGGGGCAGAACACCGGGGAGCTGTTTTTT.

The rearrangement uses TRBV11-3 and TRBJ2-2; the match to TRBD2 covers 7 bases. Trimming took 5 bases from V and 7 from J; bases not matched to a gene: 13. Germline CDR1 is SGHNT and CDR2 is YENEEA. CDR3 size: 16 residues. CDR3 loop: CASSPPGRAPYGELFF. Written as DNA, the CDR3 is TGTGCCAGCAGCCCTCCGGGGAGGGCCCCTTACGGGGAGCTGTTTTTT.

V and J are TRBV5-1 and TRBJ2-3, with D perhaps TRBD2 (6 bases). V shed 0 bases and J shed 1 base, with 15 bases lying between them. CDR1 SGHRS and CDR2 YFSETQ come from the germline V gene. The CDR3 has 17 amino acids. In nucleotides, the CDR3 is TGCGCCAGCAGCTTGGCCGGAGGGTCATCCGGCACAGATACGCAGTATTTT. Protein product: CASSLAGGSSGTDTQYF.

Concerning this clone: One junction end disagrees with the germline gene, perhaps due to a read error. V gene TRBV11-2 combines with J gene TRBJ1-1, with a possible D match to TRBD1 (6 bases). Germline CDR1 is SGHAT and CDR2 is FQNNGV. This CDR3 has 11 residues. The CDR3 is CASSPTPGQPF. The CDR3 nucleotides are TGTGCCAGCAGCCCTACCCCCGGACAGCCTTTT. The full variable domain, rest sourced from reference TRBV11-2 and TRBJ1-1, is EAGVAQSPRYKIIEKRQSVAFWCNPISGHATLYWYQQILGQGPKLLIQFQNNGVVDDSQLPKDRFSAERLKGVDSTLKIQPAKLEDSAVYLCASSPTPGQPFGQGTRLTVV.

This chain joins TRBV27 and TRBJ1-3; D gene uncertain. V was pared by 5 bases and J by 2 bases, with 16 bases between. The CDR3 contains 16 residues. The germline CDR1 and CDR2 sequences are MNHEY and SMNVEV (reference sequence). In nucleotides, the CDR3 is TGTGCCAGCAGTCCTATTGGGCAACGAGCTGGAAACACCATATATTTT. Translating gives CASSPIGQRAGNTIYF.

This chain joins TRBV7-9 and TRBJ2-1; 9 nucleotides match TRBD2. This CDR3 spans 15 amino acids. The ends lost 5 bases at V and 4 bases at J; junction bases unmatched: 6. Germline assignment: CDR1 SEHNR and CDR2 FQNEAQ (reference sequence). The CDR3 DNA reads TGTGCCAGCAGCCTCCTAGCGGGGCTTTACAATGAGCAGTTCTTC. Protein product: CASSLLAGLYNEQFF.

The chain carries TRBV28 and TRBJ1-5; a possible D gene is TRBD1 (5 bases). Trimming left V 6 bases short and J 4 bases short, with 16 bases between. The CDR3 loop spans 15 amino acids. From germline, CDR1 is MDHEN and CDR2 SYDVKM. CDR3 in amino acids: CASRTGGGRNQPQHF. In DNA form, the CDR3 reads TGTGCCAGCAGAACAGGCGGGGGAAGAAATCAGCCCCAGCATTTT.

The V and J genes are TRBV7-9 and TRBJ1-6; the D gene is possibly TRBD1 (5 bases). Looked up from germline, CDR1 is SEHNR and CDR2 is FQNEAQ (reference sequence). The CDR3 sequence is 15 residues long. Between the trimmed V and J ends, which lost 3 bases and 8 bases, there was a span of 14 bases. CDR3 residues: CASSLAVVGDSPLHF. In nucleotides, the CDR3 is TGTGCCAGCAGCTTGGCCGTAGTAGGGGATTCACCCCTCCACTTT. Drawing the rest from reference TRBV7-9 and TRBJ1-6, the complete variable domain is DTGVSQNPRHKITKRGQNVTFRCDPISEHNRLYWYRQTLGQGPEFLTYFQNEAQLEKSRLLSDRFSAERPKGSFSTLEIQRTEQGDSAMYLCASSLAVVGDSPLHFGNGTRLTVT.

This chain joins TRBV7-2 and TRBJ1-2; D not certain. Per the germline V gene, CDR1 is SGHTA and CDR2 is FQGNSA. The CDR3 contains 16 residues. Trimming took 5 bases from V and 4 from J, leaving 20 bases between them. CDR3 nucleotides: TGTGCCAGCAGCCCCGAGGGCAGAGGATCTAGCTATGGCTACACCTTC. Its translation is CASSPEGRGSSYGYTF.

This clone was counted only a few times. The V call is TRBV7-9, the J call TRBJ2-7, with 11 nucleotides matching TRBD2. Germline values: CDR1 SEHNR, CDR2 FQNEAQ (reference sequence). Unmatched junction bases numbered 17, after V lost 1 base and J lost 6 bases. The CDR3 has 19 residues. CDR3 DNA sequence: TGTGCCAGCAGCTTAGTAGGGCTAGCGGGGGGCCAGAGTCTGGCCGAGCAGTACTTC. Translation: CASSLVGLAGGQSLAEQYF.